The source of this T cell receptor beta chain is a study of identical twins. Whole-study findings and limits: Modelling underestimated the level of out-of-frame TCR alpha sharing observed in monozygotic twins. Reduced insertions were recorded for abundant cord blood beta clonotypes, with no such pattern in memory repertoires.

TCRdb re-called the 5' RACE reads through MiXCR, storing one row per CDR3 protein. The repertoire includes 400,000 or so distinct CDR3 sequences, roughly 9% of them detected once, and approximately 9.3% sits in the top ten. This clonotype has a handful of counts. What it binds is unknown. Healthy Caucasians provided all donations. This CDR3 is 13 amino acids long. The V end lost 5 bases, the J end lost 4 bases, and 11 bases lay between the germline ends. Germline V lookup: CDR1 DFQATT, CDR2 SNEGSKA (reference sequence). Source material: naive T cells sorted from blood. The rearrangement joins TRBV20-1 to TRBJ2-2; possibly TRBD1 or TRBD2 for D (5 bases each). This receptor was obtained from a woman aged 45 to 65 in good health. The CDR3, as DNA: TGCAGTGCTTGGGACCTGGGCACCGGGGAGCTGTTTTTT. Translated: CSAWDLGTGELFF.